Each of the 5 T cell receptor beta chains below was sequenced from the same sample in a study of blood T cell repertoires in COVID-19. Profiled with immunoSEQ multiplex PCR; TCRdb holds only in-frame clones, not every one. The table includes some 40,000 clones, 88% detected once. The sample was peripheral blood. The origin of the receptors is a human donor in a cohort sampled during active COVID-19.

The chain is built from TRBV19 and TRBJ2-7, with D possibly TRBD1 on 6 matching bases. V lost 4 bases to trimming and J lost 2 bases, with 12 bases between them. Germline V CDR1 and CDR2: LNHDA, SQIVND (reference sequence). The CDR3 spans 14 residues. CDR3 sequence reads: CASSNRVPTYEQYF. CDR3 coding DNA: TGTGCCAGTAGTAACAGGGTCCCTACCTACGAGCAGTACTTC.

This chain links TRBV18 with TRBJ1-2; TRBD1 matches at 7 bases. This CDR3 contains 15 residues. CDR1 and CDR2 (germline): KGHSH, LQKENI. The V and J ends lost 3 bases and 4 bases, in that order; junction bases with no gene match: 8. The CDR3 loop is CASSPGTARSYGYTF. In DNA form, the CDR3 reads TGTGCCAGCTCACCCGGGACAGCTCGCTCCTATGGCTACACCTTC.

The chain is built from TRBV4-2 and TRBJ2-7; the match to TRBD2 covers 10 bases. The V gene's germline CDR1 is LGHNA and CDR2 YNFKEQ. This CDR3 has 16 residues. Trimming at V came to 0 bases and at J to 3 bases, leaving 5 bases not matched to a gene. The CDR3 bases are TGTGCCAGCAGCCAAGAGAGCGGGGGGGCGTACTACGAGCAGTACTTC. Translating gives CASSQESGGAYYEQYF.

The rearrangement joins TRBV2 to TRBJ2-7, with D possibly matching TRBD1 (6 bases). V lost 7 bases and J 3 bases, leaving 10 bases between the germline ends. Germline assignment: CDR1 SNHLY and CDR2 FYNNEI. The CDR3 contains 12 residues. The CDR3 spells CASKRQVYEQYF. The CDR3 DNA reads as TGTGCCAGCAAGAGACAGGTCTACGAGCAGTACTTC.

This sequence joins TRBV2 and TRBJ2-7; D not resolved. Deletions cut 1 base from V and 5 bases from J, with 12 bases between. Germline assignment: CDR1 SNHLY and CDR2 FYNNEI. CDR3 length equals 14 residues. The CDR3 bases are TGTGCCAGCAGTGAAGGCGCCCCCCGTGACGAGCAGTACTTC. It encodes CASSEGAPRDEQYF.